Below are 18 T cell receptor beta chains sequenced from a single sample in a study of blood T cell repertoires in COVID-19. Profiling relied on immunoSEQ multiplex PCR, and the TCRdb table lists in-frame clones only, not all of them. The sample contains around 81,000 clones, around four fifths of which appear only once. Sequencing was performed on peripheral blood. These receptors came from a man in his fifties or sixties with acute or convalescent COVID-19.

V gene TRBV5-1 combines with J gene TRBJ1-3; D unclear. CDR3 length: 15 amino acids. The germline V gene has CDR1 SGHRS and CDR2 YFSETQ. V was shortened by 0 bases and J by 4 bases, with 11 bases between the two germline ends. The CDR3 here is CASSLAGAAGNTIYF. CDR3 DNA sequence: TGCGCCAGCAGCTTGGCCGGCGCGGCAGGAAACACCATATATTTT. The whole variable domain, filled in from reference TRBV5-1 and TRBJ1-3, reads KAGVTQTPRYLIKTRGQQVTLSCSPISGHRSVSWYQQTPGQGLQFLFEYFSETQRNKGNFPGRFSGRQFSNSRSEMNVSTLELGDSALYLCASSLAGAAGNTIYFGEGSWLTVV.

This chain uses TRBV11-3 with TRBJ2-1, with TRBD2 matching over 9 bases. V lost 3 bases and J lost 1; bases outside the gene matches: 4. Per germline, CDR1 SGHNT and CDR2 YENEEA. The CDR3 is 16 residues long. The CDR3 sequence is CASSFGGGASYNEQFF. DNA of the CDR3: TGTGCCAGCAGCTTCGGCGGGGGGGCGTCCTACAATGAGCAGTTCTTC.

This chain links TRBV5-1 with TRBJ2-3, with TRBD2 identical over 8 bases. CDR3 length: 15 residues. Unmatched junction bases numbered 2, after V lost 2 bases and J lost 0 bases. Germline V gene sequence: CDR1 SGHRS, CDR2 YFSETQ. The CDR3 region is CASSFSGKSTDTQYF. The CDR3 DNA follows: TGCGCCAGCAGCTTTAGCGGGAAGAGCACAGATACGCAGTATTTT.

The genes are TRBV4-2 and TRBJ2-7; TRBD1 is a possible D gene (6 bases). V was pared by 0 bases and J by 1 base, with 13 bases between. Per germline, CDR1 LGHNA and CDR2 YNFKEQ. The CDR3 is 16 residues long. The CDR3: CASSQDGQGQSYEQYF. The CDR3 region has the DNA TGTGCCAGCAGCCAAGATGGGCAGGGGCAATCCTACGAGCAGTACTTC.

This clone was picked up a small number of times. The chain combines TRBV19 with TRBJ1-1, with D hard to call. Looked up from germline, CDR1 is LNHDA and CDR2 is SQIVND (reference sequence). V was trimmed by 3 bases and J by 0 bases, leaving 5 bases between them. This CDR3 is built from 13 residues. The CDR3 region is CASSIYMNTEAFF. For the CDR3, the DNA is TGTGCCAGTAGTATTTACATGAACACTGAAGCTTTCTTT.

The rearrangement joins TRBV18 to TRBJ1-2; 7 nucleotides line up with TRBD1. The germline CDR1 and CDR2 sequences are KGHSH and LQKENI. This CDR3 is 14 amino acids long. V shed 3 bases and J 4 bases; nucleotides not matched to a gene: 5. The CDR3 DNA sequence: TGTGCCAGCTCACCTCCGACAGGGATCTATGGCTACACCTTC. It codes for CASSPPTGIYGYTF.

The chain recombines TRBV6-2 or TRBV6-3 with TRBJ2-6; unclear D gene. Looked up from germline, CDR1 is MNHEY and CDR2 is SVGEGT. The V and J ends lost 2 bases and 0 bases respectively, with 8 bases between them. The CDR3 has 16 amino acids. CDR3 nucleotide sequence: TGTGCCAGCAGTTACACCACAGTCTCTGGGGCCAACGTCCTGACTTTC. It codes for CASSYTTVSGANVLTF.

CDR3 region: CASSFKTSWYEQYF. CDR3 bases: TGTGCCAGCAGTTTCAAGACTAGCTGGTACGAGCAGTACTTC. This chain joins TRBV27 and TRBJ2-7, with 7 bases matching TRBD2. The CDR3 spans 14 residues. Germline V gene sequence: CDR1 MNHEY, CDR2 SMNVEV (reference sequence). With 3 bases clipped from V and 4 bases from J, the junction kept 6 bases outside the gene matches.

V usage is TRBV7-9 and J usage is TRBJ1-2, with unresolved D. Trimming pared 7 bases from V and 6 bases from J, leaving 12 bases between. This CDR3 comprises 12 residues. CDR1 SEHNR and CDR2 FQNEAQ come from the germline V gene (reference sequence). The DNA for the CDR3 is TGTGCCAGCACCGACAATCGAGATGGCTACACCTTC. Translated: CASTDNRDGYTF.

V and J are TRBV7-2 and TRBJ2-5; D gene uncertain. Germline V lookup: CDR1 SGHTA, CDR2 FQGNSA. Trimming stripped 3 bases from V and 2 bases from J, with 7 bases between. The CDR3 is 13 amino acids. CDR3 coding DNA: TGTGCCAGCAGCTTTACAGTACAAGAGACCCAGTACTTC. Protein: CASSFTVQETQYF.

This clone appeared once. This chain connects TRBV5-8 to TRBJ2-1; TRBD2 matches 9 bases. This CDR3 comprises 14 residues. Germline CDR1 SGHTS, CDR2 YDEGEE. The V segment lost 7 bases and the J segment 9 bases; nucleotides outside the gene matches: 11. The CDR3 protein is CASRGRGGVFEQFF. The CDR3 nucleotides are TGTGCCAGCCGCGGGCGCGGGGGGGTCTTTGAGCAGTTCTTC.

This sequence joins TRBV9 and TRBJ2-5; 11 bases match TRBD2. CDR3 length: 16 amino acids. The V and J ends lost 0 bases and 4 bases, in that order; junction bases with no gene match: 5. CDR1 is SGDLS, CDR2 YYNGEE, per germline. In DNA form, the CDR3 reads TGTGCCAGCAGCGTAGTGAATCTAGCGGGGGGAGAGACCCAGTACTTC. Protein sequence: CASSVVNLAGGETQYF.

The CDR3 coding sequence is TGTGCCAGCACCCAGGGAGGTGGGGTGACTGAAGCTTTCTTT. This gives the protein CASTQGGGVTEAFF. V is TRBV3-1 (or the pseudogene TRBV3-2) and J is TRBJ1-1; the D gene is possibly TRBD1 (5 bases). This CDR3 is built from 14 residues. With 7 bases removed from V and 5 bases from J, the gap between germline ends came to 17 bases. Germline V gene sequence: CDR1 LGHDT, CDR2 YNNKEL (reference sequence).

J is TRBJ1-1 and V is TRBV9, with 8 nucleotides matching TRBD1. The CDR3 runs 15 residues. Germline loops: CDR1 SGDLS, CDR2 YYNGEE. The ends lost 4 bases at V and 8 bases at J; junction bases unmatched: 13. The CDR3: CASSSRQGLRMEAFF. CDR3 DNA: TGTGCCAGCAGCTCTAGACAGGGGCTGAGAATGGAAGCTTTCTTT.

This clone was seen more than once but under ten times. The V gene is TRBV5-1, the J gene TRBJ2-1; TRBD2 agrees at 11 bases. CDR1 SGHRS and CDR2 YFSETQ come from the germline V gene. The junction had 1 base not matched to a gene; V was cut back by 3 bases and J by 5 bases. This CDR3 region has 14 residues. The CDR3: CASSWGLADNEQFF. Written as DNA, the CDR3 is TGCGCCAGCAGCTGGGGACTAGCGGACAATGAGCAGTTCTTC.

The CDR3 nucleotides are TGTGCCAGCAGTCTACTAGCGGGAGGATCCTACGAGCAGTACTTC. It translates to CASSLLAGGSYEQYF. V is TRBV6-5 and J is TRBJ2-7, with TRBD2 matching over 12 bases. V gave up 5 bases and J gave up 1 base; unmatched junction bases: 3. Per germline, CDR1 MNHEY and CDR2 SVGAGI. This CDR3 has 15 residues.

The V call is TRBV7-9, the J call TRBJ2-3; 11 positions agree with TRBD2. The V gene end was trimmed by 5 bases and the J gene end by 0 bases; junction bases not matched to a gene: 4. CDR1 SEHNR and CDR2 FQNEAQ come from the germline V gene (reference sequence). The CDR3 runs 16 residues. CDR3 region: CASSRSSGGSTDTQYF. The DNA of the CDR3 is TGTGCCAGCAGCCGATCTAGCGGGGGGAGCACAGATACGCAGTATTTT.

The chain carries TRBV6-5 and TRBJ2-5; 7 bases align to TRBD1. The germline gives CDR1 MNHEY, CDR2 SVGAGI. V dropped 4 bases and J dropped 6; count of bases not matched to a gene: 5. The CDR3 has 13 amino acids. This chain's CDR3 is CASSSDRAKTQYF. Here the CDR3 DNA reads TGTGCCAGCAGTTCCGACAGGGCAAAGACCCAGTACTTC.